The 30 T cell receptor beta chains below all came from one sample that was sequenced in a study of blood T cell repertoires in COVID-19. Measured with immunoSEQ multiplex PCR; TCRdb has only the in-frame clones, and not every one. The table records 200,000 to 250,000 clones, 65% to 90% of them present only once. Sequencing input: peripheral blood. All receptors come from a man aged 50-59 years with active or convalescent COVID-19.

The genes are TRBV24-1 and TRBJ2-1, with TRBD1 identical over 11 bases. The CDR3 extends over 15 amino acids. V dropped 3 bases and J dropped 10; count of bases not matched to a gene: 7. Germline-derived CDR1 and CDR2 are KGHDR and SFDVKD. CDR3 sequence reads: CATSDPGQGGREQFF. In nucleotides, the CDR3 is TGTGCCACCAGTGATCCGGGACAGGGGGGGAGAGAGCAGTTCTTC.

This clone was counted a few times. The V call is TRBV28, the J call TRBJ1-5; weak D call: TRBD1 (5 bases). There are 14 residues in the CDR3. Trimming took off 7 bases at V and 3 bases at J, with 13 bases between the two ends. Germline CDR1 is MDHEN and CDR2 is SYDVKM. The CDR3 loop reads CASTDRRVNQPQHF. CDR3 DNA: TGTGCCAGCACCGACAGACGGGTCAATCAGCCCCAGCATTTT. Variable domain in full (rest from reference TRBV28 and TRBJ1-5): DVKVTQSSRYLVKRTGEKVFLECVQDMDHENMFWYRQDPGLGLRLIYFSYDVKMKEKGDIPEGYSVSREKKERFSLILESASTNQTSMYLCASTDRRVNQPQHFGDGTRLSIL.

The V call is TRBV18, the J call TRBJ2-3; no firm D call. Trimming took off 8 bases at V and 5 bases at J, with 8 bases between the two ends. Germline CDR1 KGHSH, CDR2 LQKENI. The CDR3 runs to 11 residues. DNA of the CDR3: TGTGCCAGCGAGACTCGAGATACGCAGTATTTT. This codes for CASETRDTQYF.

This chain connects TRBV28 to TRBJ1-4; no firm D call. Germline CDR1 and CDR2: MDHEN and SYDVKM. The CDR3 consists of 14 residues. Between the trimmed V and J ends, which lost 3 bases and 7 bases, there was a span of 12 bases. The CDR3 DNA is TGTGCCAGCAGTTTTTCGGGTAGCCCTGAAAAACTGTTTTTT. It specifies CASSFSGSPEKLFF.

The gene calls are TRBV6-5 and TRBJ1-1; D is unclear. The CDR3 contains 14 residues. Germline V lookup: CDR1 MNHEY, CDR2 SVGAGI. Trimming removed 1 base at V and 5 bases at J, with 11 bases between. DNA of the CDR3: TGTGCCAGCAGTTACTTGGGAGGTGTGACTGAAGCTTTCTTT. Its translation is CASSYLGGVTEAFF.

This clone has only a few counts. V is TRBV5-6 and J is TRBJ1-6; tentatively, D is TRBD1 (5 bases). The V and J ends lost 6 bases and 10 bases respectively, with 23 bases between them. The V gene's germline CDR1 is SGHDT and CDR2 YYEEEE. CDR3 length: 16 residues. In DNA form, the CDR3 reads TGTGCCAGCATGGAGCCATTTCAGGGTCCTAGGTCACCCCTCCACTTT. It specifies CASMEPFQGPRSPLHF. Supplemented by reference TRBV5-6 and TRBJ1-6, the full variable domain reads DAGVTQSPTHLIKTRGQQVTLRCSPKSGHDTVSWYQQALGQGPQFIFQYYEEEERQRGNFPDRFSGHQFPNYSSELNVNALLLGDSALYLCASMEPFQGPRSPLHFGNGTRLTVT.

This chain connects TRBV19 to TRBJ2-2; 8 bases line up with TRBD1. CDR1 is LNHDA and CDR2 is SQIVND in the germline V gene (reference sequence). Trimming removed 5 bases from V and 7 bases from J; junction bases left unmatched: 9. The CDR3 extends over 15 amino acids. CDR3 region: CASSQDRVLVGELFF. The CDR3 nucleotides are TGTGCCAGTAGTCAGGACAGGGTACTAGTCGGGGAGCTGTTTTTT.

This rearrangement joins TRBV5-1 to TRBJ2-7; D is possibly TRBD2 (5 bases). The V and J ends lost 3 bases and 3 bases respectively, with 13 bases between them. The CDR3 consists of 14 residues. Germline-derived CDR1 and CDR2 are SGHRS and YFSETQ. The DNA of the CDR3 is TGCGCCAGCAGCTCTACCGGGATGCACTACGAGCAGTACTTC. The encoded protein is CASSSTGMHYEQYF.

This clone occurred a few times. This sequence joins TRBV28 and TRBJ1-2; D is ambiguous. The CDR3 runs to 14 residues. The V gene's germline CDR1 is MDHEN and CDR2 SYDVKM. Trimming removed 6 bases from V and 1 base from J, with 12 bases in between. CDR3 region: CASSQTGLNYGYTF. As DNA, the CDR3 is TGTGCCAGCAGCCAAACCGGACTTAACTATGGCTACACCTTC.

The chain uses TRBV27 and TRBJ1-1; no firm D call. This CDR3 region has 13 residues. Looked up from germline, CDR1 is MNHEY and CDR2 is SMNVEV (reference sequence). V was shortened by 5 bases and J by 1 base, with 8 bases between the two germline ends. Here the CDR3 reads CASSAQRNTEAFF. The CDR3 region has the DNA TGTGCCAGCAGTGCCCAGCGGAACACTGAAGCTTTCTTT.

This rearrangement joins TRBV11-2 to TRBJ1-1; D is ambiguous. The germline CDR1 and CDR2 sequences are SGHAT and FQNNGV. Trimming shortened V by 2 bases and J by 5 bases, and 9 bases separated the two germline ends. The CDR3 contains 13 residues. CDR3 DNA: TGTGCCAGCAGCTTAACTAGTTGGACTGAAGCTTTCTTT. Protein sequence: CASSLTSWTEAFF.

This clone was seen a few times. This rearrangement joins TRBV3-1 (or the pseudogene TRBV3-2) to TRBJ1-2; D gene unclear. CDR1 LGHDT and CDR2 YNNKEL come from the germline V gene (reference sequence). Trimming cost V 0 bases and J 3 bases, with 8 bases left between them. CDR3 length: 14 amino acids. The chain's CDR3 is CASSQEAGYYGYTF. CDR3 sequence (DNA): TGTGCCAGCAGCCAAGAGGCCGGGTACTATGGCTACACCTTC.

This clone was seen once. The chain has TRBV1 and TRBJ1-2. TRBV1 is a pseudogene segment. CDR3 size: 15 residues. The CDR3: CTSSQERTRNYGYTF. CDR3 sequence (DNA): TGCACCAGCAGCCAAGAGCGCACCCGTAACTATGGCTACACCTTC.

This chain links TRBV7-8 with TRBJ1-1; TRBD1 is a possible D gene (5 bases). CDR3 size: 13 residues. The V gene's germline CDR1 is SGHVS and CDR2 FQNEAQ. The V gene lost 5 bases and the J gene lost 11 bases, with 18 bases spanning the gap. CDR3 sequence: CASSLGGGGGAFF. For the CDR3, the DNA is TGTGCCAGCAGCCTAGGCGGGGGAGGTGGTGCTTTCTTT.

This chain links TRBV28 with TRBJ1-2, with TRBD1 matching over 7 bases. Germline V CDR1 and CDR2: MDHEN, SYDVKM. The CDR3 has 14 residues. The V and J ends lost 6 bases and 4 bases, in that order; junction bases with no gene match: 8. The CDR3 sequence is CASRTYRDSYGYTF. The CDR3 coding sequence is TGTGCCAGCAGGACGTACAGGGACAGCTATGGCTACACCTTC.

The sample holds a few counts of this clone. This chain links TRBV4-1 with TRBJ2-2; weak D call: TRBD1 (7 bases). Per germline, CDR1 MGHRA and CDR2 YSYEKL. Trimming took 1 base from V and 6 from J, leaving 12 bases between them. CDR3 size: 15 residues. CDR3 sequence reads: CASSQAQGGAGELFF. CDR3 sequence (DNA): TGCGCCAGCAGCCAAGCTCAGGGGGGCGCCGGGGAGCTGTTTTTT.

The chain uses TRBV11-2 and TRBJ1-2; 8 nucleotides agree with TRBD1. CDR1 and CDR2 (germline): SGHAT, FQNNGV. The CDR3 totals 15 residues. The junction had 8 bases not matched to a gene; V was cut back by 8 bases and J by 0 bases. CDR3 DNA: TGTGCCAGCCTCCAGGGGGCTGGAGCTAACTATGGCTACACCTTC. Its translation is CASLQGAGANYGYTF.

The J gene is TRBJ1-2, the V gene TRBV28, with D possibly matching TRBD1 (6 bases). The germline V gene has CDR1 MDHEN and CDR2 SYDVKM. V was trimmed by 4 bases and J by 8 bases, leaving 20 bases between them. The CDR3 is 15 residues long. The CDR3 DNA reads TGTGCCAGCAGTTCCCCGGGTACAGGGCGGCGAGGCTACACCTTC. It is translated as CASSSPGTGRRGYTF.

The chain recombines TRBV9 with TRBJ2-1, with D possibly being TRBD1 (6 bases). Looked up from germline, CDR1 is SGDLS and CDR2 is YYNGEE. The CDR3 covers 14 residues. V was cut by 0 bases and J by 5 bases, with 9 bases left in between. CDR3 amino acids: CASSVAGQHNEQFF. The CDR3 DNA is TGTGCCAGCAGCGTAGCCGGACAGCACAATGAGCAGTTCTTC.

V and J are TRBV7-8 and TRBJ1-4, with D possibly TRBD1 on 5 matching bases. From germline, CDR1 is SGHVS and CDR2 FQNEAQ. The CDR3 has 15 residues. With 5 bases removed from V and 4 bases from J, the gap between germline ends came to 14 bases. DNA of the CDR3: TGTGCCAGCAGCCCAAGAACAAGGGGTAATGAAAAACTGTTTTTT. Amino acids: CASSPRTRGNEKLFF.

This clone has a count of ten or more. The rearrangement uses TRBV7-9 and TRBJ1-1; TRBD1 agrees at 7 bases. V was clipped by 1 base and J by 6 bases; unmatched bases: 8. The CDR3 spans 15 residues. Germline loops: CDR1 SEHNR, CDR2 FQNEAQ (reference sequence). The CDR3 protein is CASSLGGQGGPEAFF. The CDR3 DNA follows: TGTGCCAGCAGCTTAGGGGGGCAGGGGGGCCCTGAAGCTTTCTTT.

The chain couples TRBV7-3 to TRBJ2-6, with D perhaps TRBD1 (7 bases). Germline lookup yields CDR1 SGHTA and CDR2 FQGTGA. This CDR3 contains 18 residues. Trimming took 0 bases from V and 1 from J, leaving 13 bases between them. The CDR3 sequence is CASSLTGTAGSGANVLTF. The DNA of the CDR3 is TGTGCCAGCAGCTTAACCGGGACAGCGGGTTCTGGGGCCAACGTCCTGACTTTC.

This sequence joins TRBV18 and TRBJ1-1; 9 nucleotides match TRBD1. The CDR3 covers 13 residues. CDR1 and CDR2 from the germline V gene are KGHSH and LQKENI. V shed 6 bases, J shed 6 bases, and the junction held 5 bases outside the gene matches. The CDR3 DNA is TGTGCCAGCTCGCGACAGGGGGAGGCTGAAGCTTTCTTT. Amino acid sequence: CASSRQGEAEAFF.

This chain links TRBV13 with TRBJ2-2, with 7 bases lining up with TRBD1. J gave up 6 bases and V 4 bases, and 8 bases lay outside the gene matches. The CDR3 covers 15 residues. CDR1 is PRHDT and CDR2 is FYEKMQ in the germline V gene (reference sequence). CDR3 sequence: CASSSDRDNPGELFF. The CDR3 DNA sequence: TGTGCCAGCAGCTCCGACAGGGACAATCCCGGGGAGCTGTTTTTT.

This clone was counted only a few times. This chain joins TRBV7-9 and TRBJ2-7, with TRBD2 as a possible D gene (6 bases). The CDR3 consists of 14 residues. With 5 bases removed from V and 0 bases from J, the gap between germline ends came to 11 bases. CDR1 is SEHNR and CDR2 is FQNEAQ in the germline V gene (reference sequence). The CDR3 DNA reads as TGTGCCAGCAGCCGACTAGGTGGCTCCTACGAGCAGTACTTC. Protein sequence: CASSRLGGSYEQYF.

J is TRBJ2-5 and V is TRBV28; 7 bases align to TRBD1. The CDR3 is 15 residues long. Losses at the gene ends were 2 bases for V and 2 bases for J; bases not matched to a gene: 5. Germline assignment: CDR1 MDHEN and CDR2 SYDVKM. DNA for the CDR3: TGTGCCAGCAGTTTAATAGGGGACAGACAAGAGACCCAGTACTTC. Its protein is CASSLIGDRQETQYF.

The genes are TRBV2 and TRBJ1-4; TRBD1 aligns across 8 bases. In germline, CDR1 is SNHLY, CDR2 FYNNEI. With 3 bases clipped from V and 3 bases from J, the junction kept 3 bases outside the gene matches. The CDR3 is 15 residues long. In DNA, the CDR3 is TGTGCCAGCAGTGATCTGACAGGGGCTAATGAAAAACTGTTTTTT. It specifies CASSDLTGANEKLFF.

The V gene is TRBV15, the J gene TRBJ1-6; D possibly corresponds to TRBD1 (6 bases). This CDR3 has 13 amino acids. CDR1 LNHNV and CDR2 YYDKDF come from the germline V gene (reference sequence). V lost 7 bases and J lost 5, with 9 bases in between. CDR3 loop: CATKDSNNSPLHF. The CDR3 DNA reads as TGTGCCACCAAGGACAGCAATAATTCACCCCTCCACTTT.

The J gene is TRBJ1-2, the V gene TRBV2; D is unclear. The V end was cut by 3 bases, the J end by 8 bases, with 7 bases between. This CDR3 has 11 amino acids. Per germline, CDR1 SNHLY and CDR2 FYNNEI. The CDR3 coding sequence is TGTGCCAGCAGTGAGGAGAGGGGCTACACCTTC. It yields the protein CASSEERGYTF.

This clone was counted between two and nine times. V gene TRBV5-1 combines with J gene TRBJ2-7; TRBD1 agrees at 9 bases. The V segment lost 4 bases and the J segment 4 bases; nucleotides outside the gene matches: 9. Germline V gene lookup returns CDR1 SGHRS and CDR2 YFSETQ. This CDR3 contains 15 residues. Written as DNA, the CDR3 is TGCGCCAGCAGCGTATGGACAGGGGTAGGGTACGAGCAGTACTTC. Its protein is CASSVWTGVGYEQYF.